This T cell receptor beta chain is from a study of blood T cell repertoires in COVID-19. The overall study: Both acute and convalescent COVID-19 samples were obtained from the United States, Italy and Spain.

This clone appeared a few times. Cohorts were determined from participant-reported clinical history. Assay: immunoSEQ multiplex PCR; the TCRdb copy retains only in-frame clones and omits some. The top ten hold around 5% of the sample, which has a few hundred thousand clones, under 85% seen once. In germline, CDR1 is KGHSH, CDR2 LQKENI. This CDR3 has 12 residues. Deletions cut 4 bases from V and 8 bases from J, with 11 bases between. The sequence derives from a woman aged 45-65 years who had recovered from COVID-19. The sequenced material came from PBMCs or T cells enriched from blood (not recorded which). This sequence joins TRBV18 and TRBJ1-1; D might be TRBD1 (5 bases). CDR3 sequence (DNA): TGTGCCAGCTCACGAGACGACAGCGAAGCTTTCTTT. It translates to CASSRDDSEAFF.